This T cell receptor (beta chain) was profiled in a study of blood T cells in healthy people across ages. Every donor provided approximately 10 milliliters of peripheral blood. Primed by a sample-barcoded 5' primer and a J-beta primer mix, a second PCR proceeded for about 6 to 11 cycles. TCRdb analysed the 5' RACE reads with MiXCR anew, one entry per CDR3 protein. This sample has 1.2 million to 1.5 million distinct CDR3 sequences, with 59% found just once. Germline CDR1 SGHRS, CDR2 YFSETQ. J lost 8 bases, V lost 4 bases, and 5 bases had no gene match. The CDR3 spans 12 residues. The sequenced sample consisted of blood. The source is a man between 18 and 35 years old in good health. The genes are TRBV5-1 and TRBJ1-2; the match to TRBD1 covers 7 bases. CDR3 in amino acids: CASSQQGPGYTF. CDR3 bases: TGCGCCAGCAGCCAACAGGGGCCGGGCTACACCTTC. The full variable domain, in which reference TRBV5-1 and TRBJ1-2 provide the parts outside the CDR3, is KAGVTQTPRYLIKTRGQQVTLSCSPISGHRSVSWYQQTPGQGLQFLFEYFSETQRNKGNFPGRFSGRQFSNSRSEMNVSTLELGDSALYLCASSQQGPGYTFGSGTRLTVV.